This TCR beta chain comes out of a study of cytomegalovirus exposure and HLA in healthy donors. The study's findings and limits: Later analysis showed TCR association rates varying by HLA locus, highest for DRB1 and lowest for HLA-C.

Details on this clone: Its specificity is not known.

The PCR ran on 60 Vbeta and 13 Jbeta primers. Data came from immunoSEQ multiplex PCR; TCRdb stores just in-frame clones and leaves some out. The data contain 45,000 to 65,000 clones, approximately 81% of them singletons. This clonotype was sampled from a young woman in good health and CMV-seronegative. What was sequenced was PBMCs.

In nucleotides, the CDR3 is TGTGCCAGCAGTGTCGACAGAGAGTTGGGGTCCTACGAGCAGTACTTC. Protein: CASSVDRELGSYEQYF. The chain combines TRBV2 with TRBJ2-7; tentatively, D is TRBD1 (5 bases). Germline CDR1 is SNHLY and CDR2 is FYNNEI. V shed 4 bases and J shed 1 base, with 17 bases lying between them. The CDR3 has 16 amino acids. Full variable domain (remainder filled in from reference TRBV2 and TRBJ2-7): EPEVTQTPSHQVTQMGQEVILRCVPISNHLYFYWYRQILGQKVEFLVSFYNNEISEKSEIFDDQFSVERPDGSNFTLKIRSTKLEDSAMYFCASSVDRELGSYEQYFGPGTRLTVT.